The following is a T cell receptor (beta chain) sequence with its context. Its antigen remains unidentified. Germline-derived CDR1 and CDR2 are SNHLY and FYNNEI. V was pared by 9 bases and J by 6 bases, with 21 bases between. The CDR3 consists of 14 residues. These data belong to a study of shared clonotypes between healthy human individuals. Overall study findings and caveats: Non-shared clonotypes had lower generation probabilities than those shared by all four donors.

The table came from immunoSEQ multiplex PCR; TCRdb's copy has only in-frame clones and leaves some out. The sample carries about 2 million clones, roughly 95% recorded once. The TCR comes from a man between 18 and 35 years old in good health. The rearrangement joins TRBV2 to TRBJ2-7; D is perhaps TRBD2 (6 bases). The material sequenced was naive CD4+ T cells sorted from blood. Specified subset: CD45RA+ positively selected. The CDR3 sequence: CASRPAGSPLEQYF. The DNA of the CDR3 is TGTGCCAGTCGACCCGCGGGGAGCCCTCTCGAGCAGTACTTC.